Sequencing of this TCR beta chain was carried out in a study of regulatory T cells in long-lasting Graves disease. Study-wide findings and caveats: Under persistent disease, TRBV28, TRBJ1-2 and TRBJ2-5 were used preferentially.

Concerning this clonotype itself: Its cognate antigen is unknown.

CDR1 and CDR2 from the germline V gene are WSHSY and SAAADI. Trimming removed 3 bases at V and 2 bases at J, with 11 bases between. CDR3 length: 14 residues. Building the TCR beta libraries relied on iRepertoire HTBI primers, and CDR3 regions underwent Arm-PCR. MiXCR, applied by TCRdb to the multiplex PCR reads, yields one record per CDR3 protein. The sample has 300,000 to 400,000 distinct CDR3 sequences; around a fifth are singletons. Time point of the sample: persistent/refractory GD, antithyroid drugs over 5 years with positive TRAb. From PBMCs, RNA was extracted and then used to make the TCR library.

This TCR was recovered from a female donor with Graves disease. J is TRBJ2-7 and V is TRBV10-2; TRBD2 is a possible D gene (5 bases). The sequenced sample was peripheral blood mononuclear cells (PBMCs), obtained when the disease was refractory, from a patient treated with antithyroid drugs. The CDR3 nucleotides are TGCGCCAGCAGTGACTTTCTCGGGGCCTACGAGCAGTACTTC. Protein product: CASSDFLGAYEQYF.